This is a list of T cell receptor beta chains from one sample in a study of cytomegalovirus exposure and HLA in healthy donors. Clones were read by immunoSEQ multiplex PCR, and TCRdb kept only the in-frame ones, dropping some. The sample records over 20,000 clones, approximately 96% being singletons. Sequencing used PBMCs. Source of these receptors: a man aged 25-45 years in good health and CMV-seropositive. CDR3s include the opening cysteine and the closing phenylalanine or tryptophan. Each record gives: D gene, V gene, J gene, CDR3 protein, CDR3 DNA. D genes are given only for firm matches.

D gene: NA; V gene: TRBV27; J gene: TRBJ2-7; CDR3 protein: CASSFKVGGISSYEQYF; CDR3 DNA: TGTGCCAGCAGTTTTAAAGTGGGAGGTATCAGCTCCTACGAGCAGTACTTC
D gene: TRBD2; V gene: TRBV5-4; J gene: TRBJ2-7; CDR3 protein: CASSPGLVGEQYF; CDR3 DNA: TGTGCCAGCAGCCCCGGACTAGTGGGTGAGCAGTACTTC
D gene: TRBD1; V gene: TRBV7-9; J gene: TRBJ1-1; CDR3 protein: CASSARQGLEAFF; CDR3 DNA: TGTGCCAGCAGCGCGCGACAGGGACTGGAAGCTTTCTTT
D gene: NA; V gene: TRBV21-1; J gene: TRBJ1-1; CDR3 protein: CASSHEDSLNTEAFF; CDR3 DNA: TGTGCCAGCAGCCATGAGGACAGTTTGAACACTGAAGCTTTCTTT
D gene: TRBD1; V gene: TRBV6-5; J gene: TRBJ2-7; CDR3 protein: CASSFQTGGSYEQYF; CDR3 DNA: TGTGCCAGCAGTTTCCAGACAGGGGGTTCCTACGAGCAGTACTTC
D gene: TRBD2; V gene: TRBV6-5; J gene: TRBJ2-1; CDR3 protein: CASSSPASGNYNEQFF; CDR3 DNA: TGTGCCAGCAGTTCCCCCGCTAGCGGGAATTACAATGAGCAGTTCTTC
D gene: TRBD1; V gene: TRBV6-5; J gene: TRBJ1-2; CDR3 protein: CASRNRGLGYTF; CDR3 DNA: TGTGCCAGCAGGAACAGGGGGCTTGGCTACACCTTC
D gene: NA; V gene: TRBV7-9; J gene: TRBJ2-7; CDR3 protein: CASSPFQTTYEQYF; CDR3 DNA: TGTGCCAGCAGCCCGTTTCAGACTACCTACGAGCAGTACTTC
D gene: TRBD1; V gene: TRBV7-2; J gene: TRBJ2-3; CDR3 protein: CASSYLQGAHSTDTQYF; CDR3 DNA: TGTGCCAGCAGCTATTTACAGGGGGCCCATAGCACAGATACGCAGTATTTT
D gene: NA; V gene: TRBV5-8; J gene: TRBJ1-2; CDR3 protein: CASSSQGVPNYGYTF; CDR3 DNA: TGTGCCAGCAGCTCTCAAGGGGTTCCTAACTATGGCTACACCTTC